This entry is about one T cell receptor (beta chain). This specimen belongs to a study of T cell changes during pregnancy in multiple sclerosis. TCRdb keeps only in-frame clones here, not all; method: immunoSEQ multiplex PCR. The sample includes about 69,000 clones, roughly 92% of them seen just once. Germline values: CDR1 WSHSY, CDR2 SAAADI. Trimming stripped 2 bases from V and 3 bases from J, with 12 bases between. The CDR3 loop spans 15 amino acids. The chain is built from TRBV10-2 and TRBJ2-3, with D hard to call. This specimen was peripheral blood, taken in the third trimester of pregnancy. The origin of this receptor is a female donor in good health, enrolled as a control in a pregnancy study. Here the CDR3 DNA reads TGCGCCAGCAGTGAGGCGGTCTTCGGAACAGATACGCAGTATTTT. Protein: CASSEAVFGTDTQYF.